A single sample gave rise to the 20 T cell receptor beta chains below, sequenced in a study of T cells in narcolepsy. The method was immunoSEQ multiplex PCR; TCRdb's version includes in-frame clones alone and lacks a portion of them. The sample records tens of thousands of clones, 65% to 90% being singletons. The sequencing input was memory (CD45RA-) CD4+ T cells from blood. The receptors were sampled from a human donor in good health.

The chain employs TRBV15 and TRBJ2-1; D perhaps matches TRBD1 (6 bases). Germline V gene lookup returns CDR1 LNHNV and CDR2 YYDKDF (reference sequence). V was clipped by 3 bases and J by 5 bases, with 17 bases between them. The CDR3 extends over 16 amino acids. The CDR3, as DNA: TGTGCCACCAGCAGGAAAGGACAGACCAGTAACAATGAGCAGTTCTTC. This gives the protein CATSRKGQTSNNEQFF.

The genes are TRBV4-3 and TRBJ1-4; perhaps TRBD1 as D (6 bases). This CDR3 comprises 15 residues. Trimming took 5 bases from V and 5 from J, leaving 15 bases between them. Germline V gives CDR1 LGHNA, CDR2 YSLEER. The CDR3: CASSRTGQSNEKLFF. For the CDR3, the DNA is TGCGCCAGCAGCAGAACTGGACAGTCCAATGAAAAACTGTTTTTT.

The V call is TRBV2, the J call TRBJ2-1; 7 bases agree with TRBD2. The junction had 18 bases not matched to a gene; V was cut back by 0 bases and J by 7 bases. This CDR3 spans 19 amino acids. Per the germline V gene, CDR1 is SNHLY and CDR2 is FYNNEI. This CDR3 reads CASSEAGSGLTGAGNEQFF. In DNA, the CDR3 is TGTGCCAGCAGTGAAGCTGGATCAGGGTTAACAGGAGCGGGGAATGAGCAGTTCTTC.

V usage is TRBV9 and J usage is TRBJ2-1, with TRBD2 identical over 7 bases. Germline V lookup: CDR1 SGDLS, CDR2 YYNGEE. The CDR3 runs to 14 residues. V dropped 3 bases and J dropped 2; count of bases not matched to a gene: 2. CDR3 protein: CASSGRGAYNEQFF. The CDR3 DNA sequence: TGTGCCAGCAGCGGACGGGGGGCCTACAATGAGCAGTTCTTC.

The chain recombines TRBV27 with TRBJ1-5, with 8 positions matching TRBD1. Losses at the gene ends were 2 bases for V and 0 bases for J; bases not matched to a gene: 6. Germline loops: CDR1 MNHEY, CDR2 SMNVEV (reference sequence). CDR3 length equals 17 residues. CDR3 in amino acids: CASSLRGQGASNQPQHF. In nucleotides, the CDR3 is TGTGCCAGCAGTTTAAGGGGCCAGGGGGCTAGCAATCAGCCCCAGCATTTT.

The chain links TRBV6-6 to TRBJ1-2; tentative D call: TRBD1 (6 bases). V was shortened by 6 bases and J by 1 base, with 15 bases between the two germline ends. This CDR3 comprises 15 residues. Germline V gene sequence: CDR1 MNHNY, CDR2 SVGAGI (reference sequence). The CDR3 is CASRPPTGLNYGYTF. The CDR3 DNA is TGTGCCAGCAGACCCCCGACAGGACTTAACTATGGCTACACCTTC.

This rearrangement joins TRBV2 to TRBJ2-3; 7 nucleotides match TRBD1. Looked up from germline, CDR1 is SNHLY and CDR2 is FYNNEI. CDR3 length: 14 amino acids. Trimming at V came to 5 bases and at J to 3 bases, leaving 5 bases not matched to a gene. DNA for the CDR3: TGTGCCAGCAGTCCGGACAGGAGTACAGATACGCAGTATTTT. Its translation: CASSPDRSTDTQYF. Drawing the rest from reference TRBV2 and TRBJ2-3, the complete variable domain is EPEVTQTPSHQVTQMGQEVILRCVPISNHLYFYWYRQILGQKVEFLVSFYNNEISEKSEIFDDQFSVERPDGSNFTLKIRSTKLEDSAMYFCASSPDRSTDTQYFGPGTRLTVL.

This rearrangement joins TRBV18 to TRBJ2-5; D is unresolved. CDR1 is KGHSH and CDR2 is LQKENI in the germline V gene. The CDR3 contains 13 residues. Trimming took off 3 bases at V and 3 bases at J, with 8 bases between the two ends. CDR3: CASSPGDEETQYF. The CDR3 bases are TGTGCCAGCTCACCGGGCGATGAAGAGACCCAGTACTTC.

The chain combines TRBV9 with TRBJ1-5; D remains unclear. There are 17 residues in the CDR3. CDR1 is SGDLS and CDR2 is YYNGEE in the germline V gene. V shed 4 bases and J shed 0 bases, with 17 bases lying between them. CDR3 nucleotide sequence: TGTGCCAGCAGCCCGCGACAAGGCCGGTATAGCAATCAGCCCCAGCATTTT. It yields the protein CASSPRQGRYSNQPQHF. Drawing the rest from reference TRBV9 and TRBJ1-5, the complete variable domain is DSGVTQTPKHLITATGQRVTLRCSPRSGDLSVYWYQQSLDQGLQFLIQYYNGEERAKGNILERFSAQQFPDLHSELNLSSLELGDSALYFCASSPRQGRYSNQPQHFGDGTRLSIL.

The V call is TRBV5-1, the J call TRBJ2-7; tentatively, D is TRBD2 (5 bases). The CDR3 has 15 amino acids. V lost 1 base, J lost 0 bases, and 11 bases lay in between. Germline values: CDR1 SGHRS, CDR2 YFSETQ. For the CDR3, the DNA is TGCGCCAGCAGCTTGTACGGGATCTCCTCCTACGAGCAGTACTTC. Translating it yields CASSLYGISSYEQYF.

This chain connects TRBV5-1 to TRBJ2-1, with 11 positions matching TRBD2. Losses at the gene ends were 5 bases for V and 8 bases for J; bases not matched to a gene: 9. The CDR3 sequence is 15 residues long. Germline V gene data show CDR1 as SGHRS and CDR2 as YFSETQ. CDR3 sequence (DNA): TGCGCCAGCAGATCGGCTAGCGGGGGGTCGTATGAGCAGTTCTTC. Its protein product is CASRSASGGSYEQFF.

The V and J genes are TRBV27 and TRBJ1-1; TRBD1 is a possible D gene (5 bases). Per germline, CDR1 MNHEY and CDR2 SMNVEV (reference sequence). Deletions cut 8 bases from V and 0 bases from J, with 13 bases between. The CDR3 is 14 amino acids. The CDR3: CASWPLGLNTEAFF. The CDR3 DNA reads TGTGCCAGCTGGCCCCTGGGGCTGAACACTGAAGCTTTCTTT.

This chain uses TRBV4-2 with TRBJ2-3, with TRBD2 identical over 11 bases. V gave up 3 bases and J gave up 0 bases; unmatched junction bases: 20. CDR3 length: 22 residues. Per the germline V gene, CDR1 is LGHNA and CDR2 is YNFKEQ. The CDR3 DNA follows: TGTGCCAGCAGCCAGGCCAGAGGGGGGACTAGCGGAGTAGGGACTAGCACAGATACGCAGTATTTT. Translated, it gives CASSQARGGTSGVGTSTDTQYF.

The rearrangement uses TRBV6-4 and TRBJ1-1, with no clear D. CDR1 is MRHNA and CDR2 is SNTAGT in the germline V gene. V was pared by 7 bases and J by 2 bases, with 14 bases between. The CDR3 covers 14 residues. CDR3 loop: CASTGSPGNTEAFF. The CDR3 bases are TGTGCCAGCACCGGGTCCCCAGGAAACACTGAAGCTTTCTTT.

The chain links TRBV27 to TRBJ1-4; D is unresolved. Germline-derived CDR1 and CDR2 are MNHEY and SMNVEV (reference sequence). V lost 5 bases and J lost 5, with 18 bases in between. There are 16 residues in the CDR3. The CDR3 here is CASSPKSGLLNEKLFF. The CDR3 DNA follows: TGTGCCAGCAGTCCGAAATCCGGGTTACTAAATGAAAAACTGTTTTTT.

V gene TRBV11-2 combines with J gene TRBJ2-7; D is perhaps TRBD1 or TRBD2 (5 bases each). Germline V CDR1 and CDR2: SGHAT, FQNNGV. The CDR3 length is 14 residues. Trimming took off 0 bases at V and 2 bases at J, with 8 bases between the two ends. For the CDR3, the DNA is TGTGCCAGCAGCTTAGATGTGGGGGCCTACGAGCAGTACTTC. Translated: CASSLDVGAYEQYF.

This sequence joins TRBV6-1 and TRBJ2-1; D is ambiguous. V was trimmed by 0 bases and J by 15 bases, leaving 9 bases between them. Per the germline V gene, CDR1 is MNHNS and CDR2 is SASEGT. The CDR3 loop spans 11 amino acids. The CDR3 is CASSEAIQRFF. CDR3 coding DNA: TGTGCCAGCAGTGAAGCGATACAAAGGTTCTTC.

The chain uses TRBV6-1 and TRBJ1-2; no clear D gene. This CDR3 contains 12 residues. Germline lookup yields CDR1 MNHNS and CDR2 SASEGT. V was clipped by 6 bases and J by 8 bases, with 13 bases between them. The CDR3 loop is CASRTGSQGYTF. In DNA, the CDR3 is TGTGCCAGCAGGACGGGGTCCCAGGGCTACACCTTC.

The rearrangement uses TRBV6-4 and TRBJ2-6; D not resolved. V gave up 4 bases and J gave up 9 bases, with 10 bases separating them. CDR3 length: 13 residues. Germline loops: CDR1 MRHNA, CDR2 SNTAGT. The CDR3 spells CASSGQAGNVLTF. Here the CDR3 DNA reads TGTGCCAGCAGTGGCCAGGCTGGCAACGTCCTGACTTTC.

This clone occurred once. The chain carries TRBV19 and TRBJ2-5, with D perhaps TRBD1 (6 bases). The CDR3 has 18 residues. The germline V gene encodes CDR1 LNHDA and CDR2 SQIVND (reference sequence). V shed 0 bases and J shed 5 bases, with 22 bases lying between them. The CDR3 loop is CASSIDSVASGETETQYF. In nucleotides, the CDR3 is TGTGCCAGTAGTATAGATTCCGTAGCTTCAGGGGAGACGGAGACCCAGTACTTC.